This is a list of T cell receptor beta chains from one sample in a study of molecular identifiers for immune sequencing clone quantification. Using its own MiXCR run on the PCR reads, TCRdb lists one record per CDR3 protein. The data hold under 600,000 distinct CDR3 sequences, with around 23% observed a single time. The source material was naive CD8+ T cells from blood, with Jurkat cell RNA spiked in. These receptors all stem from a human donor in good health. Some libraries in this study had Jurkat cell RNA spiked in. Both conserved end residues are part of each CDR3. D genes are given only for firm matches. The size of a clone is reported for some rows only, either as once, few or many, or as a class for expanded clones.

J: TRBJ1-6
D: NA
V: TRBV28
size: few
DNA: TGTGCCACCTCTAGGGGTTCTAATAATTCACCCCTCCACTTT
CDR3: CATSRGSNNSPLHF

J: TRBJ2-5
D: NA
V: TRBV5-5
size: NA
DNA: TGTGCCAGCAGCTTACTGGTTGAGACCCAGTACTTC
CDR3: CASSLLVETQYF

J: TRBJ1-1
D: NA
V: TRBV7-9
size: many
DNA: TGTGCCAGCAGCGGATCGAAACACGGAAACACTGAAGCTTTCTTT
CDR3: CASSGSKHGNTEAFF

J: TRBJ2-3
D: TRBD2
V: TRBV7-9
size: few
DNA: TGTGCCAGCAGCCCCCCTAGCGGGGTGTACACAGATACGCAGTATTTT
CDR3: CASSPPSGVYTDTQYF

J: TRBJ2-7
D: NA
V: TRBV7-9
size: NA
DNA: TGTGCCAGCAGCCACTACCGGGACGGTGCCTACGAGCAGTACTTC
CDR3: CASSHYRDGAYEQYF

J: TRBJ2-3
D: NA
V: TRBV27
size: NA
DNA: TGTGCCAGCAGTCCCAACCACAGCGGGTCCACAGATACGCAGTATTTT
CDR3: CASSPNHSGSTDTQYF

J: TRBJ2-1
D: TRBD1
V: TRBV4-3
size: few
DNA: TGCGCCAGCAGCCAATTACACAGGGGCTCCTACAATGAGCAGTTCTTC
CDR3: CASSQLHRGSYNEQFF

J: TRBJ2-3
D: TRBD2
V: TRBV25-1
size: NA
DNA: TGTGCCAGTCAAATTATGGGGCTAGCGGGAGGAGATACGCAGTATTTT
CDR3: CASQIMGLAGGDTQYF

J: TRBJ2-7
D: TRBD2
V: TRBV4-3
size: NA
DNA: TGCACCAGCAGCTTTGCCGGGACTAGCGGGACCTACGAGCAGTACTTC
CDR3: CTSSFAGTSGTYEQYF

J: TRBJ1-2
D: TRBD1
V: TRBV27
size: few
DNA: TGTGCCAGCAGTTTCCCCGAGACAGGGGAGCGCCCCAACTATGGCTACACCTTC
CDR3: CASSFPETGERPNYGYTF

J: TRBJ2-2
D: TRBD2
V: TRBV27
size: NA
DNA: TGTGCCAGCAGTTCCTTAAGCCGAGGTGGGACTAGCGGGCCTAACACCGGGGAGCTGTTTTTT
CDR3: CASSSLSRGGTSGPNTGELFF

J: TRBJ2-3
D: NA
V: TRBV7-8
size: many
DNA: TGTGCCAGCACCCTAACATGGCTCGCAGATACGCAGTATTTT
CDR3: CASTLTWLADTQYF

J: TRBJ2-3
D: TRBD2
V: TRBV6-5
size: NA
DNA: TGTGCCAGCAGTTATGGCGGGGGGCTTGTCACAGATACGCAGTATTTT
CDR3: CASSYGGGLVTDTQYF

J: TRBJ2-3
D: NA
V: TRBV6-2/TRBV6-3
size: few
DNA: TGTGCCAGCAGTTACTCGCATATCGCAGATACGCAGTATTTT
CDR3: CASSYSHIADTQYF

J: TRBJ2-3
D: NA
V: TRBV6-2/TRBV6-3
size: few
DNA: TGTGCCAGCAGTTACTCTACTGGATGGGACCTACCCCCAGATACGCAGTATTTT
CDR3: CASSYSTGWDLPPDTQYF

J: TRBJ2-7
D: NA
V: TRBV4-3
size: NA
DNA: TGCGCCAGCAGCCAAGATGCCGCCACCGCCTACGAGCAGTACTTC
CDR3: CASSQDAATAYEQYF

J: TRBJ2-7
D: TRBD2
V: TRBV4-3
size: NA
DNA: TGCGCCAGCAGCCAAGATCTGGCGGGAGTCTACGCGCAGTACTTC
CDR3: CASSQDLAGVYAQYF

J: TRBJ2-3
D: NA
V: TRBV12-3/TRBV12-4
size: many
DNA: TGTGCCAGCAGTTTAAGCCTAGCAGATACGCAGTATTTT
CDR3: CASSLSLADTQYF

J: TRBJ2-5
D: TRBD1
V: TRBV6-2/TRBV6-3
size: many
DNA: TGTGCCAGCAGTTACTCATCCGGACAGGGTATAGAGACCCAGTACTTC
CDR3: CASSYSSGQGIETQYF

J: TRBJ2-1
D: NA
V: TRBV4-1
size: few
DNA: TGCGCCAGCAGCCAAGATGTGGGACTTACGAATGAGCAGTTCTTC
CDR3: CASSQDVGLTNEQFF

J: TRBJ2-1
D: NA
V: TRBV19
size: NA
DNA: TGTGCCAGTGGGGTAGCAGGTGAGGATGAGCAGTTCTTC
CDR3: CASGVAGEDEQFF

J: TRBJ1-1
D: NA
V: TRBV29-1
size: few
DNA: TGCAGCGTTGAAGAATGGGGTTCGAACACTGAAGCTTTCTTT
CDR3: CSVEEWGSNTEAFF

J: TRBJ2-2
D: NA
V: TRBV7-9
size: NA
DNA: TGTGCCAGCAGCTTAGGTCGCGGTACTAACACCGGGGAGCTGTTTTTT
CDR3: CASSLGRGTNTGELFF

J: TRBJ1-5
D: NA
V: TRBV18
size: NA
DNA: TGTGCCAGCTCACCCGTAGGCCACAGAGGTAGCAATCAGCCCCAGCATTTT
CDR3: CASSPVGHRGSNQPQHF

J: TRBJ2-3
D: TRBD2
V: TRBV29-1
size: many
DNA: TGCAGCGTTCCCTTAGCGGGAGTCAACACAGATACGCAGTATTTT
CDR3: CSVPLAGVNTDTQYF

J: TRBJ1-1
D: NA
V: TRBV29-1
size: many
DNA: TGCAGCGCCAAAGACGGGAGGACTGAAGCTTTCTTT
CDR3: CSAKDGRTEAFF